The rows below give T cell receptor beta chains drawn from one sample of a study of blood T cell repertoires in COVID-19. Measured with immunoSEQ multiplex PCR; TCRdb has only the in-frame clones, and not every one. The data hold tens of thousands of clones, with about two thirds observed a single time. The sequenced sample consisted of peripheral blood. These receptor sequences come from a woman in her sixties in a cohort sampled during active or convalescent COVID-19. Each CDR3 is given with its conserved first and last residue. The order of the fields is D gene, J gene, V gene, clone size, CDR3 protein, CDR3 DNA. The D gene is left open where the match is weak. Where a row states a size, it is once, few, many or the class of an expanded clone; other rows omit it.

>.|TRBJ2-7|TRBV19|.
CASSGRSGPGDEQYF
TGTGCCAGTAGTGGCCGTTCCGGGCCCGGGGACGAGCAGTACTTC
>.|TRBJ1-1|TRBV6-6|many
CASSSQGGYTEAFF
TGTGCCAGCAGTTCCCAGGGTGGATACACTGAAGCTTTCTTT
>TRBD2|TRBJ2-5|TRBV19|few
CASSIGTSGGFGETQYF
TGTGCCAGTAGTATCGGGACTAGCGGGGGGTTCGGGGAGACCCAGTACTTC
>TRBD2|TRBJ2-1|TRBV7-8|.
CASRVLAGGGNEQFF
TGTGCCAGCAGGGTCCTAGCGGGGGGGGGCAATGAGCAGTTCTTC
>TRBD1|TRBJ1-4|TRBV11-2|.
CASSYRTGEDEKLFF
TGTGCCAGCAGTTACCGAACAGGGGAGGATGAAAAACTGTTTTTT
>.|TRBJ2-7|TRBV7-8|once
CASSRGSGMISSYEQYF
TGTGCCAGCAGCCGAGGGTCAGGGATGATTAGCTCCTACGAGCAGTACTTC
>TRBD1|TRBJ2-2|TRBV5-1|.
CASSLQGAQTGELFF
TGCGCCAGCAGCTTGCAGGGGGCGCAGACCGGGGAGCTGTTTTTT
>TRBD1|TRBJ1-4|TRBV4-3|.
CASSRTGQGGEKLFF
TGCGCCAGCAGCCGAACGGGACAGGGAGGGGAAAAACTGTTTTTT
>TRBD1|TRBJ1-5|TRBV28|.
CASSQSTGVPNQPQHF
TGTGCCAGCAGCCAAAGCACAGGGGTGCCCAATCAGCCCCAGCATTTT
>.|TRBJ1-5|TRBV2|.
CASSPLRGGGSNQPQHF
TGTGCCAGCAGTCCCCTCAGGGGCGGTGGGAGCAATCAGCCCCAGCATTTT
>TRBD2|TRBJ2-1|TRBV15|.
CATSVGGASYNEQFF
TGTGCCACCAGCGTCGGGGGGGCATCCTACAATGAGCAGTTCTTC
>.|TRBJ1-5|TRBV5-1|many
CASSLAGGGNQPQHF
TGCGCCAGCAGCTTGGCGGGGGGAGGGAATCAGCCCCAGCATTTT
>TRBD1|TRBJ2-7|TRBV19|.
CASSPSDRGLGVSYEQYF
TGTGCCAGTAGTCCCTCTGACAGGGGGCTTGGGGTCTCCTACGAGCAGTACTTC
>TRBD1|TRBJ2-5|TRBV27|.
CASRDRAQETQYF
TGTGCCAGCAGAGACAGGGCCCAAGAGACCCAGTACTTC
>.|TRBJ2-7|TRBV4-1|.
CASSQVIRRDFISYEQYF
TGCGCCAGCAGCCAAGTAATTCGGCGGGACTTCATCTCCTACGAGCAGTACTTC
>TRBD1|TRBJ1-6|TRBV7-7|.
CASSLVGDRGKGSPLHF
TGTGCCAGCAGCTTAGTGGGGGACAGGGGGAAAGGTTCACCCCTCCACTTT
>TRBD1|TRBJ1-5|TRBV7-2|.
CASSPDRGDQPQHF
TGTGCCAGCAGCCCGGACAGGGGGGATCAGCCCCAGCATTTT
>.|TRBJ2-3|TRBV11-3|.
CASSLAQTPGDTQYF
TGTGCCAGCAGCTTAGCCCAGACCCCAGGGGATACGCAGTATTTT
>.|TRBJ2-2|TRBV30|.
CAWTRHGAGELFF
TGTGCCTGGACCAGACACGGCGCCGGGGAGCTGTTTTTT
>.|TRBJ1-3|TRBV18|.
CASSPQGNTIYF
TGTGCCAGCTCACCACAGGGGAACACCATATATTTT
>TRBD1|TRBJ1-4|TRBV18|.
CASSQLDRGPTNEKLFF
TGTGCCAGCTCACAACTCGACAGGGGCCCAACTAATGAAAAACTGTTTTTT
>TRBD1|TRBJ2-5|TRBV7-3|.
CASSPGDRVTETQYF
TGTGCCAGCAGCCCGGGGGACAGGGTAACGGAGACCCAGTACTTC
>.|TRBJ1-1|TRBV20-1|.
CSARRYKEAFF
TGCAGTGCTAGACGTTATAAAGAAGCTTTCTTT
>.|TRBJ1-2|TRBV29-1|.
CSVWAGYGYTF
TGCAGCGTTTGGGCTGGGTACGGCTACACCTTC
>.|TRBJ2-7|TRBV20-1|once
CSATDTFEQYF
TGCAGTGCTACGGACACTTTCGAGCAGTACTTC
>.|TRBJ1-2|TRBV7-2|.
CASSLAINYGYTF
TGTGCCAGCAGCTTAGCTATCAACTATGGCTACACCTTC
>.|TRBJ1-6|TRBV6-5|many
CASSLQVYNSPLHF
TGTGCCAGCAGTCTACAGGTCTATAATTCACCCCTCCACTTT
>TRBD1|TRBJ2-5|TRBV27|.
CASSILQGGWETQYF
TGTGCCAGCAGTATTCTACAAGGGGGCTGGGAGACCCAGTACTTC
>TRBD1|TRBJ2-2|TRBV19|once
CASSMTGATFGDTGELFF
TGTGCCAGTAGTATGACAGGGGCGACGTTTGGGGACACCGGGGAGCTGTTTTTT
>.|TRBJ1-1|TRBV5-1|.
CASSLQGSEAFF
TGCGCCAGCAGCTTACAGGGTTCTGAAGCTTTCTTT
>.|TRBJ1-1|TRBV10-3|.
CAIRPSGGGRGSTEAFF
TGTGCCATCAGACCCTCCGGGGGGGGGAGGGGGAGCACTGAAGCTTTCTTT
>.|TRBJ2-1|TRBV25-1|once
CASSRTADYNEQFF
TGTGCCAGCAGTAGGACAGCAGACTACAATGAGCAGTTCTTC
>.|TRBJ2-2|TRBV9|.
CASSVVGGPNTGELFF
TGTGCCAGCAGCGTAGTCGGGGGGCCGAACACCGGGGAGCTGTTTTTT
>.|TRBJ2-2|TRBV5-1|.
CASSVEHTGELFF
TGCGCCAGCAGCGTCGAGCACACCGGGGAGCTGTTTTTT
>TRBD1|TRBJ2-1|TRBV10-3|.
CAISDRRTGAYNEQFF
TGTGCCATCAGTGATCGAAGGACAGGGGCCTACAATGAGCAGTTCTTC
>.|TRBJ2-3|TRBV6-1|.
CASSEYSLIPTDTQYF
TGTGCCAGCAGTGAGTATAGCCTGATCCCCACAGATACGCAGTATTTT
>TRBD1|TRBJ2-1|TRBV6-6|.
CASSRLRDRGHEQFF
TGTGCCAGCAGTCGACTCCGGGACAGGGGCCATGAGCAGTTCTTC
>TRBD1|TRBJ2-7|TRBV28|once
CASKNGGQASYEQYF
TGTGCCAGCAAAAACGGAGGACAGGCCTCCTACGAGCAGTACTTC
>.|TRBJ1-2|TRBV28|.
CASSLVRTHYGYTF
TGTGCCAGCAGTTTAGTTCGGACTCACTATGGCTACACCTTC
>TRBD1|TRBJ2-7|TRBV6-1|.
CASSESRTGDGEQYF
TGTGCCAGCAGTGAGTCCAGGACAGGTGACGGCGAGCAGTACTTC
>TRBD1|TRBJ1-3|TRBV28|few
CATSTGGNTIYF
TGTGCCACCTCGACAGGGGGAAACACCATATATTTT
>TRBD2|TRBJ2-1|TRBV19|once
CASSAQQLTSGRDNEQFF
TGTGCCAGTAGCGCCCAACAACTGACTAGCGGGAGAGACAATGAGCAGTTCTTC
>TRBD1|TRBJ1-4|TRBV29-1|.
CSVDPGGGEKLFF
TGCAGCGTTGACCCAGGGGGAGGTGAAAAACTGTTTTTT
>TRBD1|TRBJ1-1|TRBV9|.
CASSAKDRWTEAFF
TGTGCCAGCAGCGCAAAGGACAGGTGGACTGAAGCTTTCTTT
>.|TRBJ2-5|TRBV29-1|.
CSVEDVARGWGETQYF
TGCAGCGTTGAAGATGTGGCCAGGGGATGGGGGGAGACCCAGTACTTC